The T cell receptor beta chain described here comes from a study of identical twins listed by TCRdb under 2016. For the wider study: TCR alpha and beta repertoires from monozygotic twins, unrelated adults of various ages and cord blood were deep-sequenced to test whether fetal clonotypes persist. To rule out contamination, the twin experiments were replicated at different times with different library preparation protocols. What the authors observed across the whole study: Invariant T cells such as MAIT and iNKT could partly confound zero-insertion analyses, although diverse VJ usage argued against such confounding for most clonotypes. Compared with coincidental sharing between unrelated individuals, an excess of low generation-probability sequences was observed among out-of-frame TCR alpha sequences shared between twins. Fewer insertions were carried by abundant cord blood beta clonotypes; a weaker similar trend was observed in young adult naive repertoires, while no such trend was observed in memory repertoires. Because the same donors could not be followed over many years, conclusions were based on cross-sectional statistical analysis. Out-of-frame TCR alpha sharing in monozygotic twins was systematically underestimated by recombination models, whereas sharing between unrelated individuals was in agreement with the recombination models. A weaker excess of twin sharing was found in beta out-of-frame sequences because the signal-to-noise ratio was lowered by fewer shared sequences.

From the cysteine through the phenylalanine, the CDR3 covers 14 amino acids. Of all the DNA, just the CDR3 is kept, 42 bases in frame from base 1. V and J are truncated by 11 bases and 4 bases respectively, leaving an intervening sequence of 19 bases. The germline V gene encodes CDR1 ENHRY and CDR2 SYGVKD. Every donor in the study was a healthy Caucasian. The twin cohort comprised three pairs of female monozygotic twins, all aged about 18 to 29 years. Peripheral blood mononuclear cells were the source from which RNA for the TCR libraries was isolated. The library was obtained by 5' RACE. TCRdb lists the instrument as Illumina HiSeq 2000. A universal primer binding site was introduced by template switching, and a unique molecular identifier was present in the final cDNA, enabling accurate counting of TCR cDNA molecules. Specific primers in the conserved constant-segment region were used to synthesize first-strand cDNA for the TCR alpha and beta chains. To control for contamination, every cDNA library was double barcoded, receiving both a SMART-Mk sample barcode and Illumina barcodes. TruSeq adapter sequences, together with Illumina sample barcodes, were added in two successive PCR steps. The TCR alpha and beta cDNA libraries were sequenced on the Illumina HiSeq platform using custom primers. The original methods were these. Raw reads were processed with MiGEC to extract unique molecular identifiers, and MiXCR was used to determine CDR3 positions. Recombination models were inferred per individual with the repgenHMM and IGoR tools using an EM algorithm. Shared clonotype analysis was performed with the tcR package in R, normalizing sharing by the product of cloneset sizes. To study raw recombination without the effects of thymic and clonal selection, out-of-frame nonproductive sequences were analyzed. TCRdb's own reprocessing of the public reads used fastp at Q25 and MiXCR and kept productive beta chains. Each CDR3 protein gets just one entry, which takes the most common genes and DNA from the rows behind it. The V and J calls and clone size are TCRdb's, not the authors'. Within this sample are hundreds of thousands of distinct CDR3 sequences, with 15% to 20% of them counted one time only. The leading ten clones occupy under 15% of the sample.

For this clonotype: Its antigen is currently not known. Base qualities are missing; no much larger clone stands one base away.

These data were also reused for a study on T cells expressing NK-cell markers. According to the second study: Three sorted T-cell subsets (CD3+CD56+NKG2C+, CD3+CD56+NKG2C- and CD3+CD56-NKG2C+) from several donors had their TCR beta-chain repertoires profiled. Seven of the eight sequenced donors were HCMV-seropositive and one was HCMV-seronegative. In several experiments an anti-gammadeltaTCR antibody was added to restrict sorting to alphabetaTCR-expressing T cells. In six donors, the dominant CD3+CD56+NKG2C+ clonotypes ranked among the top 10 CD8+ clonotypes, making up about 1.0-8% of CD8+ T cells. Those dominant clonotypes were again the most abundant among CD3+CD56-NKG2C+ cells in four donors, at roughly 28.3-60.1%. Whether the expanded NKG2C-expressing T cell clones were specific for HCMV antigens was left unclear. The eight sequenced donors were randomly selected healthy volunteers, three men and five women. A commercial ELISA kit detecting HCMV-specific IgG in serum was used to determine HCMV serostatus. Bulk peripheral blood T-cell repertoires were additionally sequenced from unsorted PBMC for several donors. MIGEC handled demultiplexing of the reads and grouping by UMI, while MiTCR was used to assemble and quantify clonotypes. To exclude erroneous sequences, only TCR cDNA sequences supported by at least two reads were retained. The tcR package was used for downstream repertoire analysis, and clonotypes were matched across fractions by CDR3 nucleotide sequence plus V segment. VDJmatch was used to annotate antigen specificity against VDJdb, with one amino acid substitution in CDR3 allowed.

The chain uses TRBV10-3 and TRBJ2-3; possibly the D gene is TRBD2, per 6 matching bases. Sequenced sample: PBMCs. This clonotype originated in a young woman in good health. The CDR3 region reads CASQESGAPDTQYF. The sequence in DNA is TGTGCCTCCCAGGAGTCGGGAGCCCCAGATACGCAGTATTTT.